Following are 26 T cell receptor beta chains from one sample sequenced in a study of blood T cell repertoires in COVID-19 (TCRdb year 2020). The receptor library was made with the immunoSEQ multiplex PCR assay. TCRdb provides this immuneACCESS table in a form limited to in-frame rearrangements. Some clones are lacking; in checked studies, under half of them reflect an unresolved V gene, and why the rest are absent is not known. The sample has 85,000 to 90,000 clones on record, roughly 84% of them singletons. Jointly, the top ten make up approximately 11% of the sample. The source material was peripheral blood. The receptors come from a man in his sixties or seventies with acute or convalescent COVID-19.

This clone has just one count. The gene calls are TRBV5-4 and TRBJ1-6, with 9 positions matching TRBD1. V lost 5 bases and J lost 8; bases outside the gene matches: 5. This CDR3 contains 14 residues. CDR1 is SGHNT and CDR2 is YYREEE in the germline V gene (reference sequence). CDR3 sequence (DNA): TGTGCCAGCAGATCCGACAGGGGGTATTCACCCCTCCACTTT. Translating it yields CASRSDRGYSPLHF.

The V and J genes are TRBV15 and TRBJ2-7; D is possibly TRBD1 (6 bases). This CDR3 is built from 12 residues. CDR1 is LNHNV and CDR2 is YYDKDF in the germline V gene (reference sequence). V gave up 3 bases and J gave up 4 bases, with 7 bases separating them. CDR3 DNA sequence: TGTGCCACCAGCAGGACAGGATACGAGCAGTACTTC. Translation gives CATSRTGYEQYF.

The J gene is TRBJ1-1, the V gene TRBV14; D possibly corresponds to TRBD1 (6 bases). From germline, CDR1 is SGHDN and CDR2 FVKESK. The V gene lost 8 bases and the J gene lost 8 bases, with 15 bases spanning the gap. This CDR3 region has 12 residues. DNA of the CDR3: TGTGCCAGCTCAACAGGGAGCACAGAAGCTTTCTTT. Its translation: CASSTGSTEAFF.

The CDR3 region has the DNA TGCGCCAGCAGCCTGGGACTAGCGGGGGGACTAGCCAAAAACATTCAGTACTTC. Its protein is CASSLGLAGGLAKNIQYF. V gene TRBV4-1 combines with J gene TRBJ2-4, with 15 bases that match TRBD2. The CDR3 covers 18 residues. Trimming cost V 4 bases and J 0 bases; bases outside gene matches: 4. Germline values: CDR1 MGHRA, CDR2 YSYEKL.

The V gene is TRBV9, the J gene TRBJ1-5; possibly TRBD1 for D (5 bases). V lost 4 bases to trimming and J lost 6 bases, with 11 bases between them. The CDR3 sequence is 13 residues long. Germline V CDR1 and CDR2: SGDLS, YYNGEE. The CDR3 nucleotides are TGTGCCAGCAGCCCAGGGCAAGGTCAGCCCCAGCATTTT. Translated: CASSPGQGQPQHF.

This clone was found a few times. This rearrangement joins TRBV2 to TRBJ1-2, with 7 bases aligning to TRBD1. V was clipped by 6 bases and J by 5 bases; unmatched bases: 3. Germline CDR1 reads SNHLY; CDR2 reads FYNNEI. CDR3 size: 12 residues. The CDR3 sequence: CASSRQGYGYTF. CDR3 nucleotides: TGTGCCAGCAGCCGACAGGGATATGGCTACACCTTC.

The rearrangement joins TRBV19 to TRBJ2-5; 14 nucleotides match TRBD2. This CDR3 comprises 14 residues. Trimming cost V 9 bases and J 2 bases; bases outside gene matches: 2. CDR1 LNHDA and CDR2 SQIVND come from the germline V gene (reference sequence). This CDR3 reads CASRTSGGQETQYF. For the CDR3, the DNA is TGTGCCAGCCGGACTAGCGGGGGGCAAGAGACCCAGTACTTC.

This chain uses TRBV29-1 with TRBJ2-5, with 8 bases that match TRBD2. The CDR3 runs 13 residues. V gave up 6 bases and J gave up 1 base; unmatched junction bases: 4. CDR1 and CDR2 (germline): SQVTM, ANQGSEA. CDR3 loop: CSVNGGGQETQYF. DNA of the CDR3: TGCAGCGTAAACGGGGGGGGCCAAGAGACCCAGTACTTC.

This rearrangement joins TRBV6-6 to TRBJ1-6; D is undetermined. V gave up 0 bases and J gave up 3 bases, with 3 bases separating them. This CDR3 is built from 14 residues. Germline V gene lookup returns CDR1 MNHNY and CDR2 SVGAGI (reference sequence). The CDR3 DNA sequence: TGTGCCAGCAGTTACTCCCACTATAATTCACCCCTCCACTTT. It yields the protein CASSYSHYNSPLHF.

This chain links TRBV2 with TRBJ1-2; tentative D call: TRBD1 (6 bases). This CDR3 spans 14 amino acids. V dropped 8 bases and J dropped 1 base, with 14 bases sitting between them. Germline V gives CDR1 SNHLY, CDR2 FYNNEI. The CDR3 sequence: CASGGHELNYGYTF. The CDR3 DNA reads TGTGCCAGCGGGGGACACGAACTTAACTATGGCTACACCTTC.

The CDR3 bases are TGTGCCTGGAGGCCAGGGTATAATGAAAAACTGTTTTTT. This translates into CAWRPGYNEKLFF. The rearrangement links TRBV30 to TRBJ1-4; D is perhaps TRBD1 (5 bases). Trimming took 3 bases from V and 4 from J, leaving 9 bases between them. Germline CDR1 and CDR2: GTSNPN and SVGIG (reference sequence). This CDR3 spans 13 amino acids.

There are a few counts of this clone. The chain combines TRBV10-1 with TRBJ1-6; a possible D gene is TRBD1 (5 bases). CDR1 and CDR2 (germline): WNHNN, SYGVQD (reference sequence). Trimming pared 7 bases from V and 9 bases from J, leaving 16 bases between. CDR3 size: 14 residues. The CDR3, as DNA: TGCGCCAGCACCGAAGGGCTCGGGGGTTCACCCCTCCACTTT. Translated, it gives CASTEGLGGSPLHF.

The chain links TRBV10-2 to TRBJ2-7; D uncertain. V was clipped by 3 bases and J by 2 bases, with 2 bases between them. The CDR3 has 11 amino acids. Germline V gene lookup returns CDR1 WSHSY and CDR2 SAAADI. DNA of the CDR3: TGCGCCAGCAGTGATACCTACGAGCAGTACTTC. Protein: CASSDTYEQYF.

Here the CDR3 reads CSGGPGETQYF. The CDR3 nucleotides read TGCAGCGGAGGGCCGGGGGAGACCCAGTACTTC. The rearrangement uses TRBV29-1 and TRBJ2-5; the D gene is possibly TRBD2 (5 bases). The CDR3 runs to 11 residues. Germline V gene data show CDR1 as SQVTM and CDR2 as ANQGSEA. The germline V and J ends were trimmed by 7 bases and 5 bases, with 11 bases remaining between them.

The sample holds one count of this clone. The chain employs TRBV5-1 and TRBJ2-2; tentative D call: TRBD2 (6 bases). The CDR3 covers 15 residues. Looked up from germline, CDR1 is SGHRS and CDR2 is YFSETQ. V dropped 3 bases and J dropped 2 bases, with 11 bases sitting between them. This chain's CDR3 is CASSYGTSNTGELFF. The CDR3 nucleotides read TGCGCCAGCAGCTACGGGACTTCTAACACCGGGGAGCTGTTTTTT.

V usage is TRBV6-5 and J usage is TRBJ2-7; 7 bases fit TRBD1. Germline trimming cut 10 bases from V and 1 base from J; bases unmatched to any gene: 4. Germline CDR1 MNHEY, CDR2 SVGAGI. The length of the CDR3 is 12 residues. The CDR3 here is CATWGQSYEQYV. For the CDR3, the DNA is TGTGCCACCTGGGGACAGTCCTACGAGCAGTACGTC.

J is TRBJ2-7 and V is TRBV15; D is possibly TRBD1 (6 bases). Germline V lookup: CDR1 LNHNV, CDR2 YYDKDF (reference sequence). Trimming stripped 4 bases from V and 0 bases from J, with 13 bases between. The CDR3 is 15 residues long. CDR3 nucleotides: TGTGCCACCAGCATACATACAGGGAGCTCCTACGAGCAGTACTTC. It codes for CATSIHTGSSYEQYF.

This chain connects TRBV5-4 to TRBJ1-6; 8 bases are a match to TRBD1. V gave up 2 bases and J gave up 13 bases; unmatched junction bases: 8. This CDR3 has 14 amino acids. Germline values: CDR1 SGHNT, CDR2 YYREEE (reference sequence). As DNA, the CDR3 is TGTGCCAGCAGCTTAAACAGGGGGTCTGGGCCCCTCCACTTT. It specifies CASSLNRGSGPLHF.

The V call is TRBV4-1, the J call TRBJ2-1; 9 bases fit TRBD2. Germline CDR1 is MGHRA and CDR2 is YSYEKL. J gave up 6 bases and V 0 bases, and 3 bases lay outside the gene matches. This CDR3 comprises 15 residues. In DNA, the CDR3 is TGCGCCAGCAGCCAAGAAGGGGGACTAGCCAATGAGCAGTTCTTC. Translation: CASSQEGGLANEQFF.

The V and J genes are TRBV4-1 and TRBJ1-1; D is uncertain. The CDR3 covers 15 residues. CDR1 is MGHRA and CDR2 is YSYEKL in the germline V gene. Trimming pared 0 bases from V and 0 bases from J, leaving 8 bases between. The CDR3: CASSQEPGVNTEAFF. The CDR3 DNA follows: TGCGCCAGCAGCCAAGAGCCGGGAGTGAACACTGAAGCTTTCTTT.

DNA of the CDR3: TGTGCCAGCTCACGAAACAGGGAAAGGACCACTGAAGCTTTCTTT. Translated, it gives CASSRNRERTTEAFF. The chain uses TRBV18 and TRBJ1-1; maybe TRBD1 (6 bases). The CDR3 is made up of 15 amino acids. The V gene's germline CDR1 is KGHSH and CDR2 LQKENI. V lost 4 bases, J lost 4 bases, and 16 bases lay in between.

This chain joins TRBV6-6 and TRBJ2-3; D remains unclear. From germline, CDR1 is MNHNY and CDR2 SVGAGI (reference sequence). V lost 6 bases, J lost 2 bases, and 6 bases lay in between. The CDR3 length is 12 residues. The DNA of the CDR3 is TGTGCCAGCAGCTTAAACACAGATACGCAGTATTTT. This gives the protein CASSLNTDTQYF.

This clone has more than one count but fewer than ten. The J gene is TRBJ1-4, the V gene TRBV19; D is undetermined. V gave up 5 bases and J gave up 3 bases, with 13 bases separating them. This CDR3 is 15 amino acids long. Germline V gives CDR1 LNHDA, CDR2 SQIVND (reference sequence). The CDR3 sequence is CASSSARRANEKLFF. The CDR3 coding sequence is TGTGCCAGTAGTTCGGCCCGGCGGGCTAATGAAAAACTGTTTTTT.

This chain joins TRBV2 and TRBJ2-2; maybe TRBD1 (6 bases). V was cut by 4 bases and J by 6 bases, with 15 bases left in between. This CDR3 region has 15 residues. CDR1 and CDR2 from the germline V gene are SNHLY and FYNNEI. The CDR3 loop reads CASSAVAGVAGELFF. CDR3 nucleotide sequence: TGTGCCAGCAGTGCTGTGGCAGGGGTGGCCGGGGAGCTGTTTTTT.

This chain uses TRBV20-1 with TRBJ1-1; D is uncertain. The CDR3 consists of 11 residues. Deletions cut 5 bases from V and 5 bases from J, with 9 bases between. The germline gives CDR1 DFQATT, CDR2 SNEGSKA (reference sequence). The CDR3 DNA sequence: TGCAGTGCTTACGACTGGACTGAAGCTTTCTTT. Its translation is CSAYDWTEAFF.

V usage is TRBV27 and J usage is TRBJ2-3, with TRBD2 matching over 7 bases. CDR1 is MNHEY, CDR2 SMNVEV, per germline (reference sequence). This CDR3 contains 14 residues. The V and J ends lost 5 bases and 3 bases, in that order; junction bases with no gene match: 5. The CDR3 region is CASSPRGVTDTQYF. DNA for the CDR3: TGTGCCAGCAGTCCACGGGGGGTGACAGATACGCAGTATTTT.